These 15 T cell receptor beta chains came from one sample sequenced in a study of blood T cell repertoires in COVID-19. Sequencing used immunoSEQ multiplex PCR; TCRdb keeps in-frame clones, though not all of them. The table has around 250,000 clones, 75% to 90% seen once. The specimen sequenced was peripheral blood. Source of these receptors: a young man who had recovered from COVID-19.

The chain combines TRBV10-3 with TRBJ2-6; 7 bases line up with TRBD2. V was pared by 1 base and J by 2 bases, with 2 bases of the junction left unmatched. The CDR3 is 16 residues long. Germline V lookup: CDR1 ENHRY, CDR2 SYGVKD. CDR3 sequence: CAISELGGAGANVLTF. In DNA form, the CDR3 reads TGTGCCATCAGTGAGTTGGGGGGGGCTGGGGCCAACGTCCTGACTTTC.

The CDR3 nucleotides are TGCAGCGGGGGGTATATGAGTGAAAAACTGTTTTTT. This gives the protein CSGGYMSEKLFF. V gene TRBV29-1 combines with J gene TRBJ1-4, with D possibly being TRBD1 (5 bases). V was clipped by 7 bases and J by 7 bases, with 13 bases between them. The CDR3 covers 12 residues. CDR1 and CDR2 (germline): SQVTM, ANQGSEA.

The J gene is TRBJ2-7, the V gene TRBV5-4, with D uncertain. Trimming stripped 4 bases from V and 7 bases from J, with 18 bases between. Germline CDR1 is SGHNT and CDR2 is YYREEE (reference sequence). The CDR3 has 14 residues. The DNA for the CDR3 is TGTGCCAGCAGCCCCCCCGGAACAGTGCCGGAGCAGTACTTC. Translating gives CASSPPGTVPEQYF.

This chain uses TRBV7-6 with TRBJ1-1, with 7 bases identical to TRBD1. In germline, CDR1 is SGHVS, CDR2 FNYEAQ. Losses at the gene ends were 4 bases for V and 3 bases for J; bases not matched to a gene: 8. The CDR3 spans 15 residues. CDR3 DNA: TGTGCCAGCAGCTCTTCGACAGGGATTGACACTGAAGCTTTCTTT. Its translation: CASSSSTGIDTEAFF.

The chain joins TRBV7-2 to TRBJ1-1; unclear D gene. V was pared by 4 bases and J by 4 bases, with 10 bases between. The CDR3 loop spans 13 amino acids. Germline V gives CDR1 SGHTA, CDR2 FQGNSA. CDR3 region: CASSYWRSTEAFF. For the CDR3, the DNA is TGTGCCAGCAGCTATTGGAGATCCACTGAAGCTTTCTTT.

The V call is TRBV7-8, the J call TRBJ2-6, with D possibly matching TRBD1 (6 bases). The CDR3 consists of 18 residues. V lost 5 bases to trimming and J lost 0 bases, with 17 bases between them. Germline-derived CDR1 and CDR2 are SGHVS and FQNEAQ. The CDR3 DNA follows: TGTGCCAGCAGCGGGCCCGGACAGTTAAGCTCTGGGGCCAACGTCCTGACTTTC. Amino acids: CASSGPGQLSSGANVLTF.

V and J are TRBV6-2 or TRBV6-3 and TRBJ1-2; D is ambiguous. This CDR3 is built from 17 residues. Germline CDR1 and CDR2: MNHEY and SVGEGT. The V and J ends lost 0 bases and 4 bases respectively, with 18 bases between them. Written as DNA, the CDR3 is TGTGCCAGCAGTTACTCGGGTGAAACAGCTTCCCGCTATGGCTACACCTTC. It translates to CASSYSGETASRYGYTF.

CDR3 in amino acids: CASSAQGQPQHF. CDR3 nucleotides: TGTGCCAGCAGTGCCCAGGGTCAGCCCCAGCATTTT. The chain uses TRBV25-1 and TRBJ1-5, with D possibly matching TRBD1 (5 bases). Germline V gene lookup returns CDR1 MGHDK and CDR2 SYGVNS. Trimming shortened V by 4 bases and J by 6 bases, and 7 bases separated the two germline ends. The CDR3 runs to 12 residues.

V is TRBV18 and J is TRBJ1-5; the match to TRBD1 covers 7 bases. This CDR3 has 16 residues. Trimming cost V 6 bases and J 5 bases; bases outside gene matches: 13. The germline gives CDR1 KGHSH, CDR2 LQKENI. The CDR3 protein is CASSLRGTEGYQPQHF. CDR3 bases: TGTGCCAGCTCCCTCCGGGGGACAGAAGGGTATCAGCCCCAGCATTTT.

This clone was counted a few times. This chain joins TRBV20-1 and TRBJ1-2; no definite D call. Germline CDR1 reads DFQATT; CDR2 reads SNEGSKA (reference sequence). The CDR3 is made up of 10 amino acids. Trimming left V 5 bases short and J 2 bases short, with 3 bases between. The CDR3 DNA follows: TGCAGTGCTCCAAACTATGGCTACACCTTC. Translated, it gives CSAPNYGYTF.

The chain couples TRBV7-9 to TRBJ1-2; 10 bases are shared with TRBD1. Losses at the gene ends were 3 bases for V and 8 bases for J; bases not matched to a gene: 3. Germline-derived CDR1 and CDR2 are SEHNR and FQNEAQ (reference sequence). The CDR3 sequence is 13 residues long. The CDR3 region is CASSLGTGEGYTF. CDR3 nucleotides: TGTGCCAGCAGCTTGGGGACAGGGGAAGGCTACACCTTC. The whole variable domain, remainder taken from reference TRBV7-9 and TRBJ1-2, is DTGVSQNPRHKITKRGQNVTFRCDPISEHNRLYWYRQTLGQGPEFLTYFQNEAQLEKSRLLSDRFSAERPKGSFSTLEIQRTEQGDSAMYLCASSLGTGEGYTFGSGTRLTVV.

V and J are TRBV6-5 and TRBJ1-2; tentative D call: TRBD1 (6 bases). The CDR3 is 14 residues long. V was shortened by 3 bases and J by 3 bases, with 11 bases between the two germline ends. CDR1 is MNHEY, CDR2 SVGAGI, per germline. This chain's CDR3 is CASSYLRTDYGYTF. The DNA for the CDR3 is TGTGCCAGCAGTTATCTCCGGACAGACTATGGCTACACCTTC.

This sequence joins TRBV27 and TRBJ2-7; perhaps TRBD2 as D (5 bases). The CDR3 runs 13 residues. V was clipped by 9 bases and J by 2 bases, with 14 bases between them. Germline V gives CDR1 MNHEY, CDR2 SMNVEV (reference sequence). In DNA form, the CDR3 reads TGTGCCAGTAGTAGAGGGATAGCCTACGAGCAGTACTTC. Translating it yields CASSRGIAYEQYF.

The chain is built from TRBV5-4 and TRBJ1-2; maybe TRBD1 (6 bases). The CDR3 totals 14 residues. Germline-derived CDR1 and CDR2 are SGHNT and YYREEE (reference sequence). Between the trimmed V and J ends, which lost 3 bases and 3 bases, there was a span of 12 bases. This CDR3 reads CASSSSGAYYGYTF. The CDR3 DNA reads TGTGCCAGCAGCTCGTCAGGGGCCTACTATGGCTACACCTTC.

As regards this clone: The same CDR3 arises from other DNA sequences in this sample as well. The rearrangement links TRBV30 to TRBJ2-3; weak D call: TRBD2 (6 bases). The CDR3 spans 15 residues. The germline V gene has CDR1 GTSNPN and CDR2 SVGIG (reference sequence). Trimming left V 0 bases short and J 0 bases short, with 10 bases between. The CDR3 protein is CAWSVGGASTDTQYF. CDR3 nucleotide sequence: TGTGCCTGGAGTGTGGGCGGGGCTAGCACAGATACGCAGTATTTT. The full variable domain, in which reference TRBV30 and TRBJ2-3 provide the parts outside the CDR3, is SQTIHQWPATLVQPVGSPLSLECTVEGTSNPNLYWYRQAAGRGLQLLFYSVGIGQISSEVPQNLSASRPQDRQFILSSKKLLLSDSGFYLCAWSVGGASTDTQYFGPGTRLTVL.